Presented here are 18 T cell receptor beta chains from one specimen sequenced in a study of technical replicates of blood from a handful of donors. Clones were read by immunoSEQ multiplex PCR, and TCRdb kept only the in-frame ones, dropping some. The profile covers 70,000 to 85,000 clones, with 92% appearing a single time and around 0.42% taken by the ten largest. The sequenced material came from T cells isolated from PBMCs. These TCRs come from a human donor in good health.

This chain connects TRBV15 to TRBJ1-4, with 11 bases lining up with TRBD1. J gave up 7 bases and V 1 base, and 5 bases lay outside the gene matches. CDR3 length: 16 amino acids. Germline CDR1 and CDR2: LNHNV and YYDKDF (reference sequence). In DNA, the CDR3 is TGTGCCACCAGCAGAGCCACCGGGACAGGGGGTGAAAAACTGTTTTTT. Protein: CATSRATGTGGEKLFF.

The chain links TRBV18 to TRBJ1-2, with 8 bases matching TRBD1. Per the germline V gene, CDR1 is KGHSH and CDR2 is LQKENI. The CDR3 has 14 residues. With V trimmed by 5 bases and J by 6 bases, 8 bases remained unmatched. The chain's CDR3 is CASSSPGGADGYTF. In DNA form, the CDR3 reads TGTGCCAGCTCATCCCCAGGGGGCGCGGATGGCTACACCTTC.

There are a few counts of this clone. V and J are TRBV9 and TRBJ1-4, with a weak D call TRBD1 (5 bases). Germline V gene data show CDR1 as SGDLS and CDR2 as YYNGEE. V was clipped by 0 bases and J by 14 bases, with 14 bases between them. The CDR3 spans 13 residues. This chain's CDR3 is CASSVVSQGQLFF. CDR3 coding DNA: TGTGCCAGCAGCGTAGTCAGCCAGGGTCAGCTGTTTTTT.

The rearrangement uses TRBV6-5 and TRBJ2-7; 8 nucleotides match TRBD2. V lost 6 bases to trimming and J lost 4 bases; unmatched junction nucleotides: 11. Per germline, CDR1 MNHEY and CDR2 SVGAGI. This CDR3 spans 15 amino acids. CDR3: CASRIAGRGHYEQYF. CDR3 coding DNA: TGTGCCAGCAGAATAGCGGGGAGAGGGCATTACGAGCAGTACTTC.

The rearrangement uses TRBV7-2 and TRBJ2-4, with 14 positions matching TRBD2. V trimming: 4 bases; J trimming: 12 bases; junction bases outside the gene matches: 5. The CDR3 totals 14 residues. Germline V gene sequence: CDR1 SGHTA, CDR2 FQGNSA. The CDR3 region has the DNA TGTGCCAGCAGCTCGGGACTAGCGGGAGAGGCTCAGTACTTC. Its translation: CASSSGLAGEAQYF.

This chain joins TRBV27 and TRBJ2-3, with TRBD2 matching 8 bases. V lost 5 bases, J lost 4 bases, and 8 bases stayed unmatched. The length of the CDR3 is 15 residues. Germline values: CDR1 MNHEY, CDR2 SMNVEV (reference sequence). Here the CDR3 reads CASSPEAGAPDTQYF. The CDR3 DNA reads TGTGCCAGCAGTCCAGAAGCGGGAGCGCCAGATACGCAGTATTTT.

V and J are TRBV29-1 and TRBJ1-2; a possible D gene is TRBD1 (5 bases). The CDR3 length is 13 residues. Trimming took off 8 bases at V and 0 bases at J, with 13 bases between the two ends. Germline-derived CDR1 and CDR2 are SQVTM and ANQGSEA. The CDR3 protein is CSYLTEANYGYTF. The CDR3 DNA is TGCAGCTATTTGACAGAAGCTAACTATGGCTACACCTTC.

V is TRBV7-3 and J is TRBJ2-7; 9 bases fit TRBD1. CDR1 is SGHTA, CDR2 FQGTGA, per germline. V was pared by 6 bases and J by 5 bases, with 5 bases of the junction left unmatched. This CDR3 region has 13 residues. The CDR3 DNA reads as TGTGCCAGCAGTAGGGACAGGGACCACGAGCAGTACTTC. Translation: CASSRDRDHEQYF.

This chain uses TRBV29-1 with TRBJ2-3, with TRBD1 as a possible D gene (8 bases). The germline V gene encodes CDR1 SQVTM and CDR2 ANQGSEA. CDR3 size: 13 residues. V was trimmed by 5 bases and J by 7 bases, leaving 16 bases between them. Written as DNA, the CDR3 is TGCAGCGTTAAGGACAGGGAGGGTTATACGCAGTATTTT. It specifies CSVKDREGYTQYF.

The rearrangement links TRBV5-1 to TRBJ2-7, with no clear D. The CDR3 is 12 residues long. Per germline, CDR1 SGHRS and CDR2 YFSETQ. V was clipped by 0 bases and J by 5 bases, with 6 bases between them. Here the CDR3 reads CASSLEADEQYF. In DNA, the CDR3 is TGCGCCAGCAGCTTGGAGGCGGACGAGCAGTACTTC.

V is TRBV7-2 and J is TRBJ2-5; D remains ambiguous. Between the trimmed V and J ends, which lost 5 bases and 5 bases, there was a span of 9 bases. Germline loops: CDR1 SGHTA, CDR2 FQGNSA. This CDR3 spans 12 amino acids. As DNA, the CDR3 is TGTGCCAGCAGCCCCGACTGGGAGACCCAGTACTTC. Translated: CASSPDWETQYF.

V gene TRBV11-2 combines with J gene TRBJ2-3; TRBD2 matches at 7 bases. Germline values: CDR1 SGHAT, CDR2 FQNNGV. V shed 5 bases and J 1 base; nucleotides not matched to a gene: 6. This CDR3 is 15 amino acids long. This CDR3 reads CASSPHAGGTDTQYF. In DNA form, the CDR3 reads TGTGCCAGCAGCCCCCACGCGGGGGGCACAGATACGCAGTATTTT.

In this sample, this clone turned up once. The chain uses TRBV6-5 and TRBJ1-5, with D possibly TRBD1 on 5 matching bases. The CDR3 is made up of 13 amino acids. CDR1 and CDR2 (germline): MNHEY, SVGAGI. Trimming took 2 bases from V and 9 from J, leaving 11 bases between them. CDR3 amino acids: CASSYTNQGPQHF. CDR3 in DNA: TGTGCCAGCAGTTACACGAATCAGGGGCCCCAGCATTTT.

The rearrangement links TRBV18 to TRBJ1-3, with 8 nucleotides matching TRBD1. Germline trimming cut 8 bases from V and 0 bases from J; bases unmatched to any gene: 6. The CDR3 extends over 15 amino acids. Germline-derived CDR1 and CDR2 are KGHSH and LQKENI. The CDR3 is CASLSDRGSGNTIYF. DNA of the CDR3: TGTGCCAGCCTCTCCGACAGGGGCTCTGGAAACACCATATATTTT.

The rearrangement links TRBV19 to TRBJ1-2; possible D gene TRBD1, 6 bases. Germline loops: CDR1 LNHDA, CDR2 SQIVND (reference sequence). There are 14 residues in the CDR3. Trimming removed 8 bases from V and 3 bases from J, with 16 bases in between. The CDR3 DNA reads TGTGCCAGTTCTAAGGACAGTTTTTACTATGGCTACACCTTC. It is translated as CASSKDSFYYGYTF.

The chain joins TRBV18 to TRBJ1-1; 7 positions agree with TRBD1. V lost 3 bases and J lost 1; bases outside the gene matches: 8. The CDR3 length is 16 residues. Germline values: CDR1 KGHSH, CDR2 LQKENI. Here the CDR3 DNA reads TGTGCCAGCTCACCCCGACAGGGAGGAACGAACACTGAAGCTTTCTTT. This sequence encodes CASSPRQGGTNTEAFF.

This clone was detected a few times. The genes are TRBV19 and TRBJ1-5; possibly TRBD1 for D (5 bases). This CDR3 is 15 amino acids long. The V end was cut by 3 bases, the J end by 0 bases, with 9 bases between. Germline CDR1 is LNHDA and CDR2 is SQIVND (reference sequence). This CDR3 is CASSIAGFSNQPQHF. Written as DNA, the CDR3 is TGTGCCAGTAGTATCGCAGGGTTTAGCAATCAGCCCCAGCATTTT.

The table lists this clone with a few counts. The chain links TRBV5-6 to TRBJ1-2; tentatively, D is TRBD1 (5 bases). CDR3 length equals 14 residues. The germline V and J ends were trimmed by 4 bases and 5 bases, with 15 bases remaining between them. The germline gives CDR1 SGHDT, CDR2 YYEEEE. The DNA of the CDR3 is TGTGCCAGCAGCCTACCTTCAGGGCTTTATGGCTACACCTTC. Protein sequence: CASSLPSGLYGYTF.